A single sample gave rise to the 31 T cell receptor beta chains below, sequenced in a study of T cells in Graves' hyperthyroidism and ophthalmopathy. There were TCR beta CDR3 regions amplified from RNA transcripts. When the TCR CDR3 underwent first-round RT-PCR, the HTBI primer set was used. MiXCR, applied by TCRdb to the multiplex PCR reads, yields one record per CDR3 protein. The sample lists hundreds of thousands of distinct CDR3 sequences, 11% to 15% occurring once. Sequenced: blood. These receptors were obtained from a woman under 30 with Graves' hyperthyroidism.

The chain links TRBV9 to TRBJ2-7; tentative D call: TRBD1 (6 bases). This CDR3 is built from 17 residues. From germline, CDR1 is SGDLS and CDR2 YYNGEE. V was cut by 1 base and J by 2 bases, with 19 bases left in between. CDR3 protein: CASSVNPTDSGTYEQYF. The CDR3 coding sequence is TGTGCCAGCAGCGTAAATCCAACGGACAGCGGAACCTACGAGCAGTACTTC.

This clonotype was found a few times. The chain carries TRBV20-1 and TRBJ2-7, with 8 bases identical to TRBD1. The CDR3 covers 15 residues. Germline V lookup: CDR1 DFQATT, CDR2 SNEGSKA (reference sequence). V lost 3 bases and J lost 7; bases outside the gene matches: 14. This CDR3 reads CSARRRQGPLSEQYF. CDR3 DNA: TGCAGTGCTAGGAGACGACAGGGGCCCCTAAGTGAGCAGTACTTC.

This clonotype was detected many times. The V call is TRBV29-1, the J call TRBJ2-3; no reliable D call. Germline V gene sequence: CDR1 SQVTM, CDR2 ANQGSEA. Trimming cost V 4 bases and J 0 bases, with 8 bases left between them. CDR3 length equals 13 residues. CDR3 DNA: TGCAGCGTTGTCTTGGACAGCACAGATACGCAGTATTTT. Translation: CSVVLDSTDTQYF.

V gene TRBV24-1 combines with J gene TRBJ2-5; 7 bases match TRBD1. Losses at the gene ends were 3 bases for V and 3 bases for J; bases not matched to a gene: 3. Germline values: CDR1 KGHDR, CDR2 SFDVKD. The CDR3 length is 14 residues. CDR3 bases: TGTGCCACCAGTGATCCTGGGACAGAAGAGACCCAGTACTTC. It specifies CATSDPGTEETQYF.

This clonotype was seen ten or more times. The genes are TRBV9 and TRBJ1-2; 7 bases agree with TRBD1. V gave up 3 bases and J gave up 2 bases; unmatched junction bases: 7. The germline V gene encodes CDR1 SGDLS and CDR2 YYNGEE. CDR3 size: 15 residues. DNA for the CDR3: TGTGCCAGCAGCGGACAGGGTACGGGGAACTATGGCTACACCTTC. This translates into CASSGQGTGNYGYTF. Complete variable domain (other parts from reference TRBV9 and TRBJ1-2): DSGVTQTPKHLITATGQRVTLRCSPRSGDLSVYWYQQSLDQGLQFLIQYYNGEERAKGNILERFSAQQFPDLHSELNLSSLELGDSALYFCASSGQGTGNYGYTFGSGTRLTVV.

This clonotype came up many times. The chain has TRBV7-8 and TRBJ1-2; unclear D gene. Trimming shortened V by 2 bases and J by 2 bases, and 6 bases separated the two germline ends. CDR1 is SGHVS and CDR2 is FQNEAQ in the germline V gene. There are 13 residues in the CDR3. In DNA form, the CDR3 reads TGTGCCAGCAGCTTAAAGCAGAACTATGGCTACACCTTC. Its protein is CASSLKQNYGYTF. The full variable domain, its missing parts supplied by reference TRBV7-8 and TRBJ1-2, is GAGVSQSPRYKVAKRGQDVALRCDPISGHVSLFWYQQALGQGPEFLTYFQNEAQLDKSGLPSDRFFAERPEGSVSTLKIQRTQQEDSAVYLCASSLKQNYGYTFGSGTRLTVV.

At least ten counts were recorded for this clonotype. The chain has TRBV7-9 and TRBJ2-7; 7 nucleotides agree with TRBD1. CDR3 length equals 15 residues. The V segment lost 5 bases and the J segment 1 base; nucleotides outside the gene matches: 8. Germline lookup yields CDR1 SEHNR and CDR2 FQNEAQ (reference sequence). CDR3 sequence reads: CASSGLGTASYEQYF. The CDR3 coding sequence is TGTGCCAGCAGCGGTCTAGGGACAGCTTCCTACGAGCAGTACTTC.

The rearrangement uses TRBV7-6 and TRBJ2-7; TRBD2 matches 7 bases. CDR1 and CDR2 (germline): SGHVS, FNYEAQ. This CDR3 is 16 amino acids long. Germline trimming cut 5 bases from V and 6 bases from J; bases unmatched to any gene: 16. The DNA for the CDR3 is TGTGCCAGCAGCCCACCTCTTACTAGCGTCCCTGGCGAGCAGTACTTC. This encodes CASSPPLTSVPGEQYF.

This clonotype showed up many times. The CDR3 here is CASSLEGGSIYEQYF. CDR3 in DNA: TGTGCCAGCAGCTTAGAAGGCGGGTCGATCTACGAGCAGTACTTC. The rearrangement joins TRBV7-2 to TRBJ2-7; TRBD2 might be the D (5 bases). V lost 1 base to trimming and J lost 3 bases, with 13 bases between them. Per the germline V gene, CDR1 is SGHTA and CDR2 is FQGNSA. The CDR3 totals 15 residues.

This clonotype has ten or more counts. The rearrangement joins TRBV5-6 to TRBJ2-7; D possibly uses TRBD1 or TRBD2 (5 bases each). Trimming removed 0 bases from V and 5 bases from J, with 18 bases in between. The length of the CDR3 is 16 residues. Germline V gene sequence: CDR1 SGHDT, CDR2 YYEEEE. CDR3 sequence: CASSLGTSSWGHEQYF. The CDR3 DNA reads as TGTGCCAGCAGCTTGGGAACTAGTTCCTGGGGCCACGAGCAGTACTTC.

The table lists this clonotype with a few counts. The chain recombines TRBV6-4 with TRBJ2-3; possible D gene TRBD1, 6 bases. Trimming took 2 bases from V and 0 from J, leaving 12 bases between them. This CDR3 spans 16 amino acids. Per the germline V gene, CDR1 is MRHNA and CDR2 is SNTAGT. The CDR3 sequence is CASSDVAGASTDTQYF. Written as DNA, the CDR3 is TGTGCCAGCAGTGACGTGGCAGGGGCTAGCACAGATACGCAGTATTTT.

The rearrangement links TRBV7-2 to TRBJ2-3, with a tentative D call TRBD1 (5 bases). This CDR3 region has 12 residues. V was pared by 11 bases and J by 4 bases, with 13 bases between. Germline V lookup: CDR1 SGHTA, CDR2 FQGNSA. CDR3 loop: CAEGAVADTQYF. As DNA, the CDR3 is TGTGCCGAAGGGGCCGTCGCAGATACGCAGTATTTT. Supplemented by reference TRBV7-2 and TRBJ2-3, the full variable domain reads GAGVSQSPSNKVTEKGKDVELRCDPISGHTALYWYRQSLGQGLEFLIYFQGNSAPDKSGLPSDRFSAERTGGSVSTLTIQRTQQEDSAVYLCAEGAVADTQYFGPGTRLTVL.

The rearrangement links TRBV18 to TRBJ1-1, with TRBD1 as a possible D gene (6 bases). V lost 3 bases to trimming and J lost 0 bases, with 17 bases between them. Germline CDR1 KGHSH, CDR2 LQKENI. This CDR3 contains 17 residues. Here the CDR3 DNA reads TGTGCCAGCTCACCTCGGGACTTTAGGGGGTTGAACACTGAAGCTTTCTTT. Its translation: CASSPRDFRGLNTEAFF.

A word on this clonotype: Just one base apart from a much larger clone, this may be a read error. The chain links TRBV6-1 to TRBJ2-1; D is perhaps TRBD1 or TRBD2 (5 bases each). The V end lost 6 bases, the J end lost 9 bases, and 18 bases lay between the germline ends. Germline values: CDR1 MNHNS, CDR2 SASEGT. The CDR3 has 14 residues. The CDR3 here is CASRSGTPVGEQFF. The CDR3 DNA reads as TGTGCCAGCAGGTCCGGGACCCCAGTAGGTGAGCAGTTCTTC.

This clonotype was detected ten times or more. V and J are TRBV2 and TRBJ1-5, with a weak D call TRBD1 (6 bases). The CDR3 is 14 residues long. Trimming removed 8 bases at V and 2 bases at J, with 13 bases between. Germline assignment: CDR1 SNHLY and CDR2 FYNNEI. The CDR3 spells CASSRGLGNQPQHF. The CDR3 DNA follows: TGTGCCAGCTCGCGGGGGCTAGGCAATCAGCCCCAGCATTTT.

This clonotype appeared many times. The chain has TRBV6-5 and TRBJ2-7; D gene unclear. Per the germline V gene, CDR1 is MNHEY and CDR2 is SVGAGI. The CDR3 sequence is 13 residues long. Trimming took off 0 bases at V and 6 bases at J, with 9 bases between the two ends. Written as DNA, the CDR3 is TGTGCCAGCAGTTACTCGCCGGACGTCGAGCAGTACTTC. Amino acids: CASSYSPDVEQYF.

This clonotype is a singleton in its sample. This may come from a read error, since a much larger clone is one base off. This is likely a read error, given that the CDR3 carries no conserved phenylalanine or tryptophan at its end. CDR3 coding DNA: TGCGCCAGCAGCTTGGCAGAGACCTACAATGAGCAGTTCATC. As protein: CASSLAETYNEQFI. The chain employs TRBV5-1 and TRBJ2-1; no reliable D call. The CDR3 is 14 residues long. Trimming took off 0 bases at V and 2 bases at J, with 6 bases between the two ends. Germline V lookup: CDR1 SGHRS, CDR2 YFSETQ.

This clonotype has only a few counts. This chain links TRBV6-1 with TRBJ2-7, with TRBD2 matching over 8 bases. V shed 3 bases, J shed 2 bases, and the junction held 12 bases outside the gene matches. Germline loops: CDR1 MNHNS, CDR2 SASEGT. The length of the CDR3 is 17 residues. The CDR3 DNA is TGTGCCAGCAGTGACCCCCATGCGGGGGGTATCACCTACGAGCAGTACTTC. Its protein product is CASSDPHAGGITYEQYF.

This clonotype was seen only a few times. This chain uses TRBV27 with TRBJ2-3, with D perhaps matching TRBD2 (5 bases). V lost 5 bases and J lost 4, with 13 bases in between. The germline V gene has CDR1 MNHEY and CDR2 SMNVEV (reference sequence). The CDR3 totals 14 residues. The CDR3 region has the DNA TGTGCCAGCAGTCCCTACGGGAACCCAGATACGCAGTATTTT. Residues: CASSPYGNPDTQYF.

The chain joins TRBV27 to TRBJ2-1; D remains unclear. CDR1 MNHEY and CDR2 SMNVEV come from the germline V gene (reference sequence). The ends were cut back, 11 bases at V and 0 bases at J, with 11 bases in the middle. This CDR3 contains 13 residues. CDR3 in amino acids: CAGGLSSYNEQFF. The CDR3 nucleotides are TGTGCCGGCGGCCTGAGCTCCTACAATGAGCAGTTCTTC.

This clonotype was seen many times. The J gene is TRBJ2-1, the V gene TRBV6-1; TRBD1 matches 7 bases. Per the germline V gene, CDR1 is MNHNS and CDR2 is SASEGT. The trim removed 4 bases at V and 4 bases at J, leaving 4 bases unmatched. This CDR3 has 14 residues. DNA of the CDR3: TGTGCCAGCAGTGTGACAGGGAGTTACAATGAGCAGTTCTTC. This codes for CASSVTGSYNEQFF.

There are many counts of this clonotype. The CDR3 spells CASSPPDRANYGYTF. The CDR3 DNA follows: TGTGCCAGCTCACCACCGGACAGAGCTAACTATGGCTACACCTTC. This chain uses TRBV18 with TRBJ1-2, with D possibly being TRBD1 (6 bases). The CDR3 has 15 amino acids. V lost 0 bases and J lost 0, with 8 bases in between. CDR1 is KGHSH, CDR2 LQKENI, per germline.

This clonotype showed up many times. This chain connects TRBV12-3 or TRBV12-4 to TRBJ2-1; 9 bases agree with TRBD2. The ends lost 4 bases at V and 5 bases at J; junction bases unmatched: 12. The CDR3 is made up of 17 amino acids. The CDR3 sequence is CASSSSFAGGENNEQFF. The CDR3 DNA sequence: TGTGCCAGCAGTTCTTCATTCGCGGGAGGGGAGAACAATGAGCAGTTCTTC.

Of note for this clonotype: A read error is possible here, since a much larger clone lies one base away. The genes are TRBV3-1 and TRBJ2-7; TRBD2 is a possible D gene (5 bases). Germline V gives CDR1 LGHDT, CDR2 YNNKEL (reference sequence). V lost 3 bases and J 4 bases, leaving 10 bases between the germline ends. The CDR3 has 13 amino acids. The CDR3 DNA follows: TGTGCCAGCAGCCATGGGCGGGTGTACGAGCAGTACTTC. Protein sequence: CASSHGRVYEQYF.

The V and J genes are TRBV6-5 and TRBJ2-6, with TRBD1 as a possible D gene (6 bases). V was cut by 5 bases and J by 2 bases, with 10 bases left in between. Looked up from germline, CDR1 is MNHEY and CDR2 is SVGAGI. The CDR3 consists of 15 residues. CDR3 loop: CASSTGQPGANVLTF. The CDR3 DNA reads TGTGCCAGCAGTACTGGACAGCCTGGGGCCAACGTCCTGACTTTC.

For the CDR3, the DNA is TGCAGTGCTAGACAGGGTAGCACTGAAGCTTTCTTT. Encoded protein: CSARQGSTEAFF. The genes are TRBV20-1 and TRBJ1-1; a weak D match, TRBD1 (5 bases). The length of the CDR3 is 12 residues. Germline V CDR1 and CDR2: DFQATT, SNEGSKA (reference sequence). Trimming stripped 2 bases from V and 4 bases from J, with 8 bases between.

This clonotype was seen more than once but under ten times. The V and J genes are TRBV2 and TRBJ1-2; D not certain. CDR3 length: 13 amino acids. The V gene's germline CDR1 is SNHLY and CDR2 FYNNEI. Trimming stripped 5 bases from V and 2 bases from J, with 9 bases between. The CDR3 loop reads CASSKKENYGYTF. The CDR3 DNA reads TGTGCCAGCAGTAAGAAGGAGAACTATGGCTACACCTTC.

This clonotype was detected a few times. The chain employs TRBV5-5 and TRBJ2-7, with D possibly being TRBD1 or TRBD2 (6 bases each). Looked up from germline, CDR1 is SGHKS and CDR2 is YYEKEE (reference sequence). The CDR3 sequence is 14 residues long. V lost 1 base, J lost 3 bases, and 11 bases lay in between. CDR3 sequence: CASSLPGGLYEQYF. The CDR3 nucleotides are TGTGCCAGCAGCTTGCCTGGGGGGCTCTACGAGCAGTACTTC.

This clonotype was detected a few times. The rearrangement joins TRBV20-1 to TRBJ2-1, with 10 bases aligning to TRBD2. The CDR3 extends over 14 amino acids. Looked up from germline, CDR1 is DFQATT and CDR2 is SNEGSKA (reference sequence). V lost 1 base and J lost 4; bases outside the gene matches: 1. The DNA for the CDR3 is TGCAGTGCTAGAGCTAGCGGGGGTTACAATGAGCAGTTCTTC. Translated: CSARASGGYNEQFF.

This clonotype was seen only a few times. The CDR3 nucleotides are TGTGCCAGGAGATCGGGCTATGGCTACACCTTC. Translating it yields CARRSGYGYTF. The V call is TRBV27, the J call TRBJ1-2; no definite D call. CDR3 length: 11 residues. CDR1 is MNHEY and CDR2 is SMNVEV in the germline V gene (reference sequence). The germline V and J ends were trimmed by 9 bases and 4 bases, with 9 bases remaining between them.

This clonotype was counted ten times or more. The chain employs TRBV11-2 and TRBJ2-7; no reliable D call. V was trimmed by 6 bases and J by 4 bases, leaving 13 bases between them. Germline-derived CDR1 and CDR2 are SGHAT and FQNNGV. The CDR3 is 13 amino acids. The chain's CDR3 is CASRSHRAYEQYF. The DNA of the CDR3 is TGTGCCAGCAGGTCACACCGAGCATACGAGCAGTACTTC.